The clone carrying this T cell receptor beta chain showed up many times. Its specificity is not known. This sample was taken from a study of blood T cells in healthy people across ages. Study outcomes and limitations: Researchers said unsorted PBMCs prevented a conclusive naive versus antigen-experienced comparison.

The use of a sample-barcoded 5' primer and a J-beta primer mix characterized a second PCR of roughly 6 to 12 cycles. TCRdb analysed the 5' RACE reads with MiXCR anew, one entry per CDR3 protein. Here the sample spans hundreds of thousands of distinct CDR3 sequences, about 30% being singletons. The sequenced sample was blood. The sequence came from a woman aged 80 or over in good health.

The CDR3 protein is CASSQDRQHGYTF. The DNA for the CDR3 is TGCGCCAGCAGCCAAGATCGACAGCATGGCTACACCTTC. This chain links TRBV4-3 with TRBJ1-2, with D maybe TRBD1 (5 bases). V was trimmed by 0 bases and J by 6 bases, leaving 8 bases between them. This CDR3 region has 13 residues. Germline lookup yields CDR1 LGHNA and CDR2 YSLEER.